The source of this T cell receptor beta chain is a study of beta chain features in type 1 diabetes. Reverse transcribing all isolated RNA meant expressed TCRB transcripts were sequenced. The data were produced by immunoSEQ multiplex PCR, yet TCRdb's version contains in-frame clones alone and is incomplete. Here the sample spans fewer than 900,000 clones, under 20% being singletons. Regarding the study as a whole: Moderately but significantly shorter TCRB CDR3s were found in Type 1 diabetes patients in all four CD4+ subsets. Sequencing used cDNA, and cells with high TCR expression could therefore be over-represented.

The J segment lost 4 bases and the V segment lost 3 bases, leaving 11 bases of the junction unmatched. The CDR3 consists of 16 residues. Germline V gives CDR1 SGHVS, CDR2 FQNEAQ. The sample holds a few counts of this clone. What it binds is unknown. V usage is TRBV7-8 and J usage is TRBJ1-2; 7 positions agree with TRBD1. This clonotype was obtained from a woman under 30 in good health. The material sequenced was naive CD4+ T cells from blood. The CDR3 bases are TGTGCCAGCAGCTTCCACCTCCGGGCAGGGGGCTATGGCTACACCTTC. It encodes CASSFHLRAGGYGYTF.